The sequence of this TCR beta chain was determined in a study of CD8 T cells in ankylosing spondylitis. Findings and limits, study-wide: Reportedly, significant enrichment of disease-linked clones occurred in matched ankylosing spondylitis synovial fluid. Disease-associated clones were CD8+ and fairly uncommon in peripheral blood. Apparently characteristic of ankylosing spondylitis blood was a TCR beta motif (about 8 highly homologous variants).

As concerns this clonotype: Its antigen remains unidentified.

TCR beta libraries were made by quantitative 5'-RACE with molecular barcodes. Using its own MiXCR run on the 5' RACE reads, TCRdb lists one record per CDR3 protein. In the table there are 800,000 to 900,000 distinct CDR3 sequences, approximately 12% of which are singletons. From germline, CDR1 is ENHRY and CDR2 SYGVKD. V was pared by 7 bases and J by 7 bases, with 26 bases between. This CDR3 has 17 residues. The source of this sequence is a male donor with ankylosing spondylitis. The source material was blood, either unsorted or a sorted T cell fraction (not recorded which). The V gene is TRBV10-3, the J gene TRBJ2-1, with D possibly matching TRBD1 (7 bases). The CDR3 region is CAITTSRDSYNRNEQFF. The CDR3 nucleotides read TGTGCCATCACCACTAGCCGGGACAGCTACAACCGGAATGAGCAGTTCTTC.